This T cell receptor beta chain came from a study of blood T cell repertoires in COVID-19. Study as a whole: PBMCs, B-cell-depleted T cells, or T cells were the source of the cDNA or gDNA that made up the material.

In the authors' workflow: Researchers report that nucleated cell counts were estimated from reference gene primer amplification. The data were produced by immunoSEQ multiplex PCR, yet TCRdb's version contains in-frame clones alone and is incomplete. The V and J calls and clone size come from that table; D and trimming were worked out from the DNA. The sample lists tens of thousands of clones; over 70% were seen once. This clone has just a few counts. Germline lookup yields CDR1 KGHDR and CDR2 SFDVKD. The CDR3 covers 17 residues. The V gene lost 6 bases and the J gene lost 9 bases, with 23 bases spanning the gap.

The TCR was taken from a human donor in a cohort sampled during active COVID-19. Sequenced input: peripheral blood. The chain couples TRBV24-1 to TRBJ1-6; D not certain. The CDR3 region is CATSYGSGTEAGSPLHF. CDR3 bases: TGTGCCACCAGTTACGGGTCTGGAACCGAGGCGGGTTCACCCCTCCACTTT.